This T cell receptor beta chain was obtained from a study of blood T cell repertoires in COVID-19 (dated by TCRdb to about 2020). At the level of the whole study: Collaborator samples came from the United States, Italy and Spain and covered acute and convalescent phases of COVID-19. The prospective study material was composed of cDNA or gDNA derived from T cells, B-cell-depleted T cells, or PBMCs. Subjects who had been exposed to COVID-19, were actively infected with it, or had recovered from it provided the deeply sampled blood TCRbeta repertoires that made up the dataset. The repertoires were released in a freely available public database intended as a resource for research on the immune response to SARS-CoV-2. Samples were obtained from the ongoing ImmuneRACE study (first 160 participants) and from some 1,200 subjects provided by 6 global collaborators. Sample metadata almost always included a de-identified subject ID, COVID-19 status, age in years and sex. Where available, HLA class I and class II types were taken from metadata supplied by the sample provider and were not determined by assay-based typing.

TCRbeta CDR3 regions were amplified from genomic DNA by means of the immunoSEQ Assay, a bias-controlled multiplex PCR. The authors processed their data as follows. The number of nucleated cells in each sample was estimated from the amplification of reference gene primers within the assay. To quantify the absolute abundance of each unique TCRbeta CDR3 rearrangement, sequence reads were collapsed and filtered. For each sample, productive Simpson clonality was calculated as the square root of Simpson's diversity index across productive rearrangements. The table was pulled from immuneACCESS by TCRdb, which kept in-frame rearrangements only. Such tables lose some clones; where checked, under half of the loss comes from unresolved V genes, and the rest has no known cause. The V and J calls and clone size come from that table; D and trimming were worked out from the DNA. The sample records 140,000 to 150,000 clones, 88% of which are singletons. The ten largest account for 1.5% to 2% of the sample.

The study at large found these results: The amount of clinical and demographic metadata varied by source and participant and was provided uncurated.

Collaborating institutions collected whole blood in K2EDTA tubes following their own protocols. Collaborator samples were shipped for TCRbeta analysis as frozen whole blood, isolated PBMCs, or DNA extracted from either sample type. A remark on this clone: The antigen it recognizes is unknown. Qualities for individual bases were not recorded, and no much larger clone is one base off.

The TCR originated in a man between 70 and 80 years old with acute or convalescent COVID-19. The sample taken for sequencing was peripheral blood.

The CDR3: CASSAPSGRSYNEQFF. The bases read TGTGCCAGCAGTGCGCCTTCAGGGCGCTCCTACAATGAGCAGTTCTTC. The sequence joins TRBV28 to TRBJ2-1; the D gene is perhaps TRBD1, from 5 matching bases. The trim is 5 bases for V and 0 bases for J, with a gap of 14 bases between the germline ends. CDR3 length: 16 amino acids, cysteine to phenylalanine. Just the 48-base CDR3 DNA is kept, in frame starting at base 1. Taken from the germline V gene, the CDR1 and CDR2 loops are MDHEN and SYDVKM.